Following are 26 T cell receptor beta chains from one sample sequenced in a study of beta chain features in type 1 diabetes. Expressed TCRB transcripts got sequenced, as all isolated RNA was reverse transcribed. Generated by immunoSEQ multiplex PCR, the TCRdb table keeps only in-frame clones and is missing some. This table has 250,000 to 350,000 clones, 12% to 15% appearing once. The sequencing input was central memory CD4+ T cells from blood. The receptor source for this set is a young man in good health.

On this clone itself: This same CDR3 is encoded by further DNA sequences in the sample. The chain has TRBV7-3 and TRBJ2-3; 13 bases align to TRBD2. Trimming removed 2 bases from V and 3 bases from J; junction bases left unmatched: 2. This CDR3 contains 16 residues. Per germline, CDR1 SGHTA and CDR2 FQGTGA. In nucleotides, the CDR3 is TGTGCCAGCAGCTTATCGGGACTAGCGGGGACAGATACGCAGTATTTT. Translation gives CASSLSGLAGTDTQYF.

The sample holds a few counts of this clone. This same CDR3 is encoded by further DNA sequences in the sample. The chain joins TRBV18 to TRBJ1-2, with D unresolved. The CDR3 extends over 12 amino acids. Germline-derived CDR1 and CDR2 are KGHSH and LQKENI. The ends were cut back, 0 bases at V and 8 bases at J, with 7 bases in the middle. CDR3 sequence (DNA): TGTGCCAGCTCACCACCAGGCGGGGGCTACACCTTC. It is translated as CASSPPGGGYTF.

This clone has a handful of counts. The chain carries TRBV7-6 and TRBJ2-3; perhaps TRBD2 as D (5 bases). Trimming cost V 1 base and J 0 bases, with 17 bases left between them. The CDR3 runs 18 residues. Germline V gene lookup returns CDR1 SGHVS and CDR2 FNYEAQ. The CDR3 reads CASSLGLQSGGSTDTQYF. The DNA of the CDR3 is TGTGCCAGCAGCTTAGGCTTACAAAGCGGTGGAAGCACAGATACGCAGTATTTT.

This clone was detected only a few times. The gene calls are TRBV10-2 and TRBJ2-2, with TRBD2 matching over 7 bases. This CDR3 has 15 residues. Per the germline V gene, CDR1 is WSHSY and CDR2 is SAAADI. J gave up 6 bases and V 8 bases, and 12 bases lay outside the gene matches. DNA for the CDR3: TGCGCCAGCGCGGGCCAGCTGGGAGGGTCCGGGGAGCTGTTTTTT. Translating gives CASAGQLGGSGELFF.

This clone was found a few times. The V gene is TRBV11-3, the J gene TRBJ2-5; 13 bases match TRBD2. CDR1 is SGHNT, CDR2 YENEEA, per germline. The CDR3 has 17 residues. V lost 6 bases to trimming and J lost 0 bases; unmatched junction nucleotides: 7. The CDR3 nucleotides are TGTGCCAGCAGTCCAGGACTAGCGGGGGAGTACCAAGAGACCCAGTACTTC. Translated, it gives CASSPGLAGEYQETQYF.

Worth noting for this clone: Other DNA sequences of this sample code for an identical CDR3. The chain's CDR3 is CAISESGGGFYEQYF. The CDR3, as DNA: TGTGCCATCAGTGAGTCGGGAGGGGGATTTTACGAGCAGTACTTC. The chain employs TRBV10-3 and TRBJ2-7; D may be TRBD2 (7 bases). Germline lookup yields CDR1 ENHRY and CDR2 SYGVKD. Trimming left V 0 bases short and J 4 bases short, with 13 bases between. The CDR3 consists of 15 residues.

The V and J genes are TRBV5-1 and TRBJ2-3; 11 nucleotides agree with TRBD2. CDR3 length: 18 amino acids. Germline CDR1 is SGHRS and CDR2 is YFSETQ. V shed 5 bases and J 2 bases; nucleotides not matched to a gene: 13. The CDR3 DNA is TGCGCCAGCAGGCCTGTACTAGTTAGCGGGGGGGCCACAGATACGCAGTATTTT. It codes for CASRPVLVSGGATDTQYF.

CDR3 loop: CASRMGPGQGLEAFF. DNA of the CDR3: TGTGCCAGCAGGATGGGCCCGGGACAGGGCCTGGAAGCTTTCTTT. The V gene is TRBV6-1, the J gene TRBJ1-1; 9 bases are a match to TRBD1. The CDR3 has 15 amino acids. V lost 6 bases, J lost 8 bases, and 13 bases stayed unmatched. In germline, CDR1 is MNHNS, CDR2 SASEGT.

This chain joins TRBV20-1 and TRBJ1-3; D is undetermined. The germline V gene encodes CDR1 DFQATT and CDR2 SNEGSKA (reference sequence). The CDR3 is 11 residues long. V lost 6 bases and J lost 7, with 10 bases in between. The CDR3 sequence is CSAAGGNTIYF. The DNA for the CDR3 is TGCAGTGCCGCCGGAGGGAACACCATATATTTT.

The chain links TRBV30 to TRBJ1-2; TRBD1 aligns across 8 bases. Germline CDR1 GTSNPN, CDR2 SVGIG (reference sequence). The length of the CDR3 is 14 residues. The V segment lost 2 bases and the J segment 8 bases; nucleotides outside the gene matches: 10. DNA for the CDR3: TGTGCCTGGAGTAGATCCAACAGGGGGGGAGGCTACACCTTC. This translates into CAWSRSNRGGGYTF.

This rearrangement joins TRBV7-7 to TRBJ2-7; D remains unclear. Deletions cut 5 bases from V and 9 bases from J, with 17 bases between. The CDR3 length is 13 residues. The germline CDR1 and CDR2 sequences are SSHAT and FNYEAQ (reference sequence). The CDR3 DNA is TGTGCCAGCAGCACCGACGCAAATATAGCGCAGTACTTC. This codes for CASSTDANIAQYF.

Many counts were recorded for this clone. The rearrangement uses TRBV7-6 and TRBJ2-3; D uncertain. The CDR3 length is 15 residues. The germline V gene encodes CDR1 SGHVS and CDR2 FNYEAQ. V was pared by 2 bases and J by 1 base, with 10 bases between. DNA of the CDR3: TGTGCCAGCAGCTTACAGGACGAACGCACAGATACGCAGTATTTT. The encoded protein is CASSLQDERTDTQYF. The entire variable domain, with the rest obtained from reference TRBV7-6 and TRBJ2-3, is as follows: GAGVSQSPRYKVTKRGQDVALRCDPISGHVSLYWYRQALGQGPEFLTYFNYEAQQDKSGLPNDRFSAERPEGSISTLTIQRTEQRDSAMYRCASSLQDERTDTQYFGPGTRLTVL.

The chain links TRBV9 to TRBJ2-2, with 9 bases identical to TRBD1. Germline V gene data show CDR1 as SGDLS and CDR2 as YYNGEE. The CDR3 length is 20 residues. J lost 4 bases, V lost 8 bases, and 24 bases had no gene match. CDR3 region: CARMALFEQGALSPTGELFF. CDR3 in DNA: TGTGCCAGAATGGCTCTTTTTGAACAGGGGGCGCTTTCCCCCACCGGGGAGCTGTTTTTT.

The V call is TRBV20-1, the J call TRBJ1-2; tentative D call: TRBD1 (5 bases). V was cut by 5 bases and J by 6 bases, with 10 bases left in between. The CDR3 runs to 11 residues. Germline V lookup: CDR1 DFQATT, CDR2 SNEGSKA (reference sequence). CDR3 sequence reads: CSAGGTDGYTF. In nucleotides, the CDR3 is TGCAGTGCTGGCGGGACGGATGGCTACACCTTC.

V usage is TRBV7-9 and J usage is TRBJ1-2; D possibly corresponds to TRBD1 (6 bases). CDR1 and CDR2 (germline): SEHNR, FQNEAQ (reference sequence). V lost 1 base and J 2 bases, leaving 8 bases between the germline ends. This CDR3 is built from 14 residues. The CDR3 coding sequence is TGTGCCAGCAGCTTAGGTCAGGGGAACTATGGCTACACCTTC. This sequence encodes CASSLGQGNYGYTF.

With regard to this clone: It is unclear where the CDR3 begins or ends on the DNA, so no DNA is shown, and the CDR3 is as TCRdb lists it. The chain joins TRBV25-1 to TRBJ2-1; TRBD2 reflects the table's D call only, with no check against the DNA. Per germline, CDR1 MGHDK and CDR2 SYGVNS. The CDR3 sequence runs 14 residues, both termini included. The CDR3 is CATPVGGGSRGEFF.

The chain combines TRBV29-1 with TRBJ1-5; 8 bases match TRBD1. Germline loops: CDR1 SQVTM, CDR2 ANQGSEA. This CDR3 has 14 amino acids. J was trimmed by 1 base and V by 7 bases; bases with no gene match: 6. The CDR3 here is CSATGGDSNQPQHF. CDR3 coding DNA: TGCAGCGCCACAGGGGGTGACAGCAATCAGCCCCAGCATTTT.

This clone was seen many times. The chain has TRBV7-2 and TRBJ1-4, with 7 bases lining up with TRBD1. This CDR3 is 15 amino acids long. Looked up from germline, CDR1 is SGHTA and CDR2 is FQGNSA. J gave up 7 bases and V 2 bases, and 7 bases lay outside the gene matches. Here the CDR3 reads CASSLLTGSGEKLFF. The CDR3 DNA is TGTGCCAGCAGCTTATTGACAGGGTCGGGTGAAAAACTGTTTTTT. Complete variable domain (other parts from reference TRBV7-2 and TRBJ1-4): GAGVSQSPSNKVTEKGKDVELRCDPISGHTALYWYRQSLGQGLEFLIYFQGNSAPDKSGLPSDRFSAERTGGSVSTLTIQRTQQEDSAVYLCASSLLTGSGEKLFFGSGTQLSVL.

V and J are TRBV6-1 and TRBJ2-1; D is uncertain. V shed 1 base and J shed 6 bases, with 7 bases lying between them. This CDR3 comprises 13 residues. Germline CDR1 and CDR2: MNHNS and SASEGT. As DNA, the CDR3 is TGTGCCAGCAGTGAAGGGTTCGTCAATGAGCAGTTCTTC. It codes for CASSEGFVNEQFF.

This clone was counted at least ten times. The rearrangement joins TRBV4-2 to TRBJ2-7, with unresolved D. From germline, CDR1 is LGHNA and CDR2 YNFKEQ. The CDR3 has 13 residues. Trimming cost V 6 bases and J 5 bases, with 14 bases left between them. CDR3 amino acids: CASSSDADDEQYF. CDR3 in DNA: TGTGCCAGCAGTTCGGACGCCGACGACGAGCAGTACTTC.

This clone was seen a handful of times. The chain links TRBV4-1 to TRBJ1-2; D not resolved. Deletions cut 0 bases from V and 6 bases from J, with 23 bases between. Germline CDR1 and CDR2: MGHRA and YSYEKL. The CDR3 is 18 residues long. The CDR3 here is CASSQEVKGFSNLHGYTF. The CDR3 DNA sequence: TGCGCCAGCAGCCAAGAAGTGAAGGGATTCTCAAACCTCCATGGCTACACCTTC.

The chain employs TRBV4-3 and TRBJ1-2; no clear D. The germline V and J ends were trimmed by 1 base and 4 bases, with 16 bases remaining between them. CDR1 and CDR2 (germline): LGHNA, YSLEER. CDR3 size: 16 residues. The CDR3 DNA follows: TGCGCCAGCAGCCAAGCCGCTTCCAGTTATAGCTATGGCTACACCTTC. Protein product: CASSQAASSYSYGYTF.

This chain connects TRBV4-1 to TRBJ1-4; 8 nucleotides align to TRBD1. Trimming took 2 bases from V and 13 from J; bases not matched to a gene: 12. This CDR3 has 15 amino acids. Germline V gene data show CDR1 as MGHRA and CDR2 as YSYEKL. The DNA of the CDR3 is TGCGCCAGCAGCCAAACCGGGACAGGATCCTTAGGACTGTTTTTT. Translation: CASSQTGTGSLGLFF.

This clone appeared a few times. This chain joins TRBV6-6 and TRBJ2-3, with TRBD2 identical over 9 bases. CDR1 is MNHNY, CDR2 SVGAGI, per germline (reference sequence). CDR3 length equals 15 residues. Unmatched junction bases numbered 7, after V lost 7 bases and J lost 2 bases. CDR3 amino acids: CASTPRTSVTDTQYF. The CDR3 DNA sequence: TGTGCCAGCACCCCGCGGACTAGCGTCACAGATACGCAGTATTTT.

This clone was picked up a small number of times. At one end, the junction sequence differs from germline, possibly due to a read error. The genes are TRBV10-3 and TRBJ2-7, with D unresolved. The CDR3 is 9 residues long. CDR1 and CDR2 from the germline V gene are ENHRY and SYGVKD. CDR3 in amino acids: CASSYERYF. The CDR3 nucleotides are TGTGCCAGCAGTTATGAGAGGTACTTC.

This clone was observed a handful of times. The CDR3, as DNA: TGTGCCAGCAGTGAACAATCCTACGAGCAGTACGTC. Its protein product is CASSEQSYEQYV. V and J are TRBV6-1 and TRBJ2-7, with D hard to call. Germline V CDR1 and CDR2: MNHNS, SASEGT. The CDR3 runs to 12 residues. Trimming shortened V by 2 bases and J by 1 base, and 3 bases separated the two germline ends.